These T cell receptor beta chains were read from a single sample in a study of Graves' ophthalmopathy and Graves' hyperthyroidism. TCRdb redid the calling of the multiplex PCR reads with MiXCR, one entry per CDR3 protein. Counted here are around 1.1 million distinct CDR3 sequences, 36% occurring once; the ten biggest clones make up 11%. The sequenced sample was peripheral blood or thyroid tissue (not recorded which). The receptors derive from an adult man with Graves' hyperthyroidism. CDR3s include the opening cysteine and the closing phenylalanine or tryptophan.

cdr3_length	j_call	v_call	cdr3_aa
14	TRBJ2-5	TRBV6-5	CASRPDRTEETQYF
16	TRBJ1-6	TRBV9	CASSVGTREYNSPLHF
15	TRBJ1-6	TRBV20-1	CSAYRPGQNISPLHF
14	TRBJ1-1	TRBV19	CASRLTRGLTEAFF
15	TRBJ1-1	TRBV10-2	CASKEEGAMNTEAFF
16	TRBJ1-2	TRBV2	CASSEDEGAGPYGYTF
14	TRBJ2-7	TRBV19	CASSWGGVSYEQYF
16	TRBJ1-5	TRBV6-6	CASSHTRVTGNQPQHF
12	TRBJ1-1	TRBV7-9	CASSFDRVQAFF
15	TRBJ1-1	TRBV5-1	CASSSTQAGDTEAFF
15	TRBJ2-7	TRBV7-2	CASSFGDRGFYEQYF
13	TRBJ1-5	TRBV24-1	CATSQGEGQPQHF
14	TRBJ2-7	TRBV10-3	CAISGGGSQNEQYF
16	TRBJ2-5	TRBV25-1	CASIGAGQDNQETQYF
12	TRBJ1-2	TRBV25-1	CATARPDYGYTF
17	TRBJ2-7	TRBV19	CASSNIKDRMSSYEQYF
13	TRBJ1-1	TRBV6-6	CASSYSEDTEAFF
14	TRBJ1-1	TRBV19	CASSVQGGDTEAFF
16	TRBJ1-2	TRBV10-2	CASSEPAIPSNYGYTF
14	-	TRBV29-1	CSVEDRGTSGGQFF
13	TRBJ2-7	TRBV6-4	CASSEHRSSEQYF
13	TRBJ1-5	TRBV29-1	CSAGELSNQPQHF
16	TRBJ2-3	TRBV7-8	CASSFLDRGDADTQYF
15	TRBJ1-1	TRBV7-9	CASSKAGGGNTEAFF
14	TRBJ1-5	TRBV7-9	CASSLVPGVQPQHF
11	TRBJ1-2	TRBV30	CAWRGVNGYTF